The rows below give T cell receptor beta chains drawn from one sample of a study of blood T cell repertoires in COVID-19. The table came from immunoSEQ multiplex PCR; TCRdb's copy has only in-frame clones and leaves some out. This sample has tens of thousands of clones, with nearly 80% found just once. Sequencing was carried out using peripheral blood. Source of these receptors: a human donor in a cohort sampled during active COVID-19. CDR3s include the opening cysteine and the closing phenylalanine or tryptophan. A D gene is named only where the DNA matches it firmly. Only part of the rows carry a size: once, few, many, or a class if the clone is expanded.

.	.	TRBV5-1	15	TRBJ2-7	CASSSLQGWNYEQYF	TGCGCCAGCAGCTCCTTACAGGGTTGGAACTACGAGCAGTACTTC
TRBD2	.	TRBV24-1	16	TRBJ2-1	CATSDLGRGAAGEQFF	TGTGCCACCAGTGATTTGGGGCGGGGGGCCGCGGGTGAGCAGTTCTTC
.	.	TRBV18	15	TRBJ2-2	CASSPPSRDTGELFF	TGTGCCAGCTCACCACCGTCCCGGGACACCGGGGAGCTGTTTTTT
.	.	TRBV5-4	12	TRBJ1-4	CATREPGEKLFF	TGTGCCACCCGGGAGCCTGGTGAAAAACTGTTTTTT
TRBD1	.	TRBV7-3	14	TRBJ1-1	CASSPGQGWTEAFF	TGTGCCAGCAGCCCCGGACAGGGATGGACTGAAGCTTTCTTT
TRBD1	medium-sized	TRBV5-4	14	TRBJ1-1	CASSRQGRNTEAFF	TGTGCCAGCAGCCGACAGGGTCGGAACACTGAAGCTTTCTTT
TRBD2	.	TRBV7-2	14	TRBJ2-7	CASSLGLASYEQYF	TGTGCCAGCAGCTTAGGACTAGCTAGTTACGAGCAGTACTTC
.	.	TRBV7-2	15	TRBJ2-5	CASTDQGAVTGTQYF	TGTGCCAGCACAGACCAAGGTGCGGTTACAGGGACCCAGTACTTC
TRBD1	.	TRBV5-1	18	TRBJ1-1	CASSPNPGTGGRDTEAFF	TGCGCCAGCAGCCCAAATCCCGGGACAGGCGGACGGGACACTGAAGCTTTCTTT
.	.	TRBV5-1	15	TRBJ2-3	CASASQRGRTDTQYF	TGCGCCAGCGCTAGTCAGCGAGGGAGGACAGATACGCAGTATTTT
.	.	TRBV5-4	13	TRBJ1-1	CASSLVSYTEAFF	TGTGCCAGCAGCTTGGTTTCCTACACTGAAGCTTTCTTT
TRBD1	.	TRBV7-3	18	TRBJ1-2	CASSPRGPLQGAIGGYTF	TGTGCCAGCAGCCCCCGCGGGCCCCTACAGGGGGCGATCGGTGGCTACACCTTC